These 20 T cell receptor beta chains came from one sample sequenced in a study of blood T cells in healthy people across ages. Next came a second PCR, run for about 6 to 11 cycles, which used a sample-barcoded 5' primer along with a J-beta primer mix. TCRdb ran MiXCR on the 5' RACE reads and lists one entry per CDR3 protein. Among more than 550,000 distinct CDR3 sequences, about 20% were seen once, and the ten largest hold about 22%. The specimen sequenced was blood. These receptor sequences come from a man aged 65-85 years in good health.

The chain carries TRBV10-3 and TRBJ1-1; D gene unclear. Germline V CDR1 and CDR2: ENHRY, SYGVKD. V gave up 6 bases and J gave up 1 base, with 12 bases separating them. This CDR3 has 14 residues. As DNA, the CDR3 is TGTGCCATCAGCGCCACACTGACGAACACTGAAGCTTTCTTT. This gives the protein CAISATLTNTEAFF.

The CDR3 DNA sequence: TGTGCCAGCAGCAGACTCCAGAGTGGTATTGATACGCAGTATTTT. It yields the protein CASSRLQSGIDTQYF. This chain links TRBV7-2 with TRBJ2-3; D is uncertain. The germline V and J ends were trimmed by 5 bases and 6 bases, with 18 bases remaining between them. The CDR3 length is 15 residues. Germline CDR1 reads SGHTA; CDR2 reads FQGNSA.

Of note for this clonotype: At one boundary the junction diverges from the germline segment, which might be a read error. The gene calls are TRBV7-6 and TRBJ2-2; D is undetermined. The CDR3 is 13 residues long. Germline CDR1 is SGHVS and CDR2 is FNYEAQ. The CDR3 DNA reads TGTGCCAGCAGCCTACCGATCACCAGGGAGCTGTTTTTT. Translating it yields CASSLPITRELFF.

This clonotype was counted only a few times. V and J are TRBV2 and TRBJ1-5; tentatively, D is TRBD1 (6 bases). The CDR3 has 12 amino acids. V lost 7 bases and J 7 bases, leaving 11 bases between the germline ends. Germline V gene data show CDR1 as SNHLY and CDR2 as FYNNEI. The chain's CDR3 is CASTGDGQPQHF. The CDR3 DNA is TGTGCCAGCACAGGGGATGGGCAGCCCCAGCATTTT.

This clonotype was seen a handful of times. This chain joins TRBV6-5 and TRBJ2-7; TRBD1 matches 9 bases. This CDR3 contains 13 residues. Germline lookup yields CDR1 MNHEY and CDR2 SVGAGI. V gave up 7 bases and J gave up 0 bases; unmatched junction bases: 1. This chain's CDR3 is CASKTGGSYEQYF. Written as DNA, the CDR3 is TGTGCCAGCAAGACAGGGGGCTCCTACGAGCAGTACTTC.

The gene calls are TRBV27 and TRBJ2-3; unclear D gene. The germline V and J ends were trimmed by 5 bases and 5 bases, with 11 bases remaining between them. The CDR3 length is 13 residues. In germline, CDR1 is MNHEY, CDR2 SMNVEV (reference sequence). CDR3 in DNA: TGTGCCAGCAGTCCCCCCACGGGAGATACGCAGTATTTT. Translation gives CASSPPTGDTQYF.

The rearrangement links TRBV5-1 to TRBJ2-5; 13 nucleotides line up with TRBD2. This CDR3 region has 17 residues. Germline CDR1 reads SGHRS; CDR2 reads YFSETQ. Trimming took 4 bases from V and 1 from J; bases not matched to a gene: 7. The CDR3 sequence is CASSTGTSGTSQETQYF. The CDR3 nucleotides read TGCGCCAGCAGCACCGGGACTAGCGGGACCTCCCAAGAGACCCAGTACTTC.

The rearrangement uses TRBV7-9 and TRBJ2-3, with D perhaps given as TRBD1 or TRBD2 (5 bases each). This CDR3 comprises 15 residues. CDR1 SEHNR and CDR2 FQNEAQ come from the germline V gene (reference sequence). The V gene lost 5 bases and the J gene lost 6 bases, with 18 bases spanning the gap. The CDR3, as DNA: TGTGCCAGCAGCACCCACCGGGGCGCTTATGATACGCAGTATTTT. This gives the protein CASSTHRGAYDTQYF.

The genes are TRBV11-2 and TRBJ2-3, with 12 nucleotides matching TRBD2. Per the germline V gene, CDR1 is SGHAT and CDR2 is FQNNGV. V trimming: 3 bases; J trimming: 4 bases; junction bases outside the gene matches: 2. The CDR3 is 15 amino acids. The CDR3 DNA reads as TGTGCCAGCAGCTTCCTAGCGGGAGGGCCAGATACGCAGTATTTT. This gives the protein CASSFLAGGPDTQYF.

This clonotype was seen more than once but under ten times. The rearrangement joins TRBV10-3 to TRBJ2-5; 9 nucleotides match TRBD1. J lost 2 bases, V lost 5 bases, and 9 bases had no gene match. Germline V gene data show CDR1 as ENHRY and CDR2 as SYGVKD. The CDR3 sequence is 16 residues long. The CDR3 loop reads CAISSLGTGPQETQYF. The DNA for the CDR3 is TGTGCCATCAGTAGCCTCGGGACAGGGCCACAAGAGACCCAGTACTTC.

This clonotype was observed a few times. The chain is built from TRBV20-1 and TRBJ2-5, with 7 bases matching TRBD1. The germline V gene has CDR1 DFQATT and CDR2 SNEGSKA (reference sequence). The V and J ends lost 3 bases and 9 bases, in that order; junction bases with no gene match: 13. The CDR3 extends over 14 amino acids. CDR3 DNA: TGCAGTGCTAGTGGGGCAGGGGGTCTTGCGGCCCAGTACTTC. This encodes CSASGAGGLAAQYF.

The chain links TRBV12-3 or TRBV12-4 to TRBJ2-3; possibly TRBD2 for D (8 bases). The CDR3 length is 13 residues. V gave up 6 bases and J gave up 9 bases, with 16 bases separating them. Here the CDR3 DNA reads TGTGCCAGCAGGCGGGGGGACAGAGGAACGCAGTATTTT. Its protein product is CASRRGDRGTQYF.

This clonotype was picked up a small number of times. This chain links TRBV18 with TRBJ2-5, with TRBD2 matching over 8 bases. Germline loops: CDR1 KGHSH, CDR2 LQKENI. V trimming: 3 bases; J trimming: 5 bases; junction bases outside the gene matches: 14. The CDR3 covers 17 residues. In DNA form, the CDR3 reads TGTGCCAGCTCACCGCTTCCTAGCGGGCCCCTCCGGGAGACCCAGTACTTC. Translating it yields CASSPLPSGPLRETQYF.

The chain is built from TRBV29-1 and TRBJ2-1; maybe TRBD1 (5 bases). Germline-derived CDR1 and CDR2 are SQVTM and ANQGSEA. The CDR3 loop spans 14 amino acids. V lost 4 bases and J 4 bases, leaving 14 bases between the germline ends. The CDR3 nucleotides read TGCAGCGTTGGGGGTGGAAGGGGTTACAATGAGCAGTTCTTC. As protein: CSVGGGRGYNEQFF.

To note about this clonotype: The junction does not match germline at one end; this may be a read error. This chain connects TRBV6-2 or TRBV6-3 to TRBJ1-5; D is perhaps TRBD1 (6 bases). This CDR3 has 13 amino acids. Germline V gene data show CDR1 as MNHEY and CDR2 as SVGEGT. In nucleotides, the CDR3 is TGTGCCAGCAGGGACAGCAGGAATCGGCCCCAGCATTTT. Its translation: CASRDSRNRPQHF.

This clonotype was counted between two and nine times. This chain joins TRBV25-1 and TRBJ1-1, with 8 bases lining up with TRBD1. This CDR3 spans 12 amino acids. Trimming took 8 bases from V and 5 from J; bases not matched to a gene: 4. Per the germline V gene, CDR1 is MGHDK and CDR2 is SYGVNS. The CDR3 sequence is CASQGAVTEAFF. CDR3 sequence (DNA): TGTGCCAGCCAGGGGGCAGTTACTGAAGCTTTCTTT.

This clonotype was counted many times. The chain combines TRBV3-1 with TRBJ2-1; TRBD1 matches at 9 bases. The germline V gene encodes CDR1 LGHDT and CDR2 YNNKEL (reference sequence). This CDR3 is built from 15 residues. Trimming took 5 bases from V and 6 from J; bases not matched to a gene: 8. The CDR3 spells CASSSNRGRGNEQFF. For the CDR3, the DNA is TGTGCCAGCAGCTCGAACAGGGGGCGAGGCAATGAGCAGTTCTTC.

This clonotype was counted a few times. V gene TRBV5-1 combines with J gene TRBJ1-1; 9 bases map to TRBD1. This CDR3 spans 15 amino acids. Unmatched junction bases numbered 7, after V lost 2 bases and J lost 5 bases. The germline V gene has CDR1 SGHRS and CDR2 YFSETQ. CDR3 coding DNA: TGCGCCAGCAGCTTACTACCGGGACAGGGAACTGAAGCTTTCTTT. Translating it yields CASSLLPGQGTEAFF.

J is TRBJ2-5 and V is TRBV7-9; the D gene could be TRBD1 or TRBD2 (6 bases each). The J call is in doubt because the DNA end fits TRBJ2-7 better. The CDR3 loop spans 14 amino acids. CDR1 and CDR2 (germline): SEHNR, FQNEAQ (reference sequence). The CDR3 here is CASSFQGGNYEQYF. The CDR3 nucleotides are TGTGCCAGCAGCTTTCAAGGGGGGAACTACGAGCAGTACTTC.

This clonotype has just a few counts. This chain joins TRBV6-6 and TRBJ2-5, with D perhaps given as TRBD1 or TRBD2 (5 bases each). Trimming took 7 bases from V and 7 from J, leaving 13 bases between them. The CDR3 has 12 amino acids. CDR1 and CDR2 (germline): MNHNY, SVGAGI (reference sequence). The DNA for the CDR3 is TGTGCCAGCACCATACTAGGGGTGACCCAGTACTTC. Amino acid sequence: CASTILGVTQYF.